A selection of T cell receptor beta chains follows, all from one sample in a study of cytomegalovirus exposure and HLA in healthy donors. Here immunoSEQ multiplex PCR was the method, and the copy in TCRdb shows in-frame clones only, minus some. The table records under 90,000 clones, 80% to 90% of them present only once. Sequenced input: PBMCs. These receptors were taken from a man between 18 and 29 years old in good health and CMV-seronegative. CDR3s include the opening cysteine and the closing phenylalanine or tryptophan. D genes are given only for firm matches. For some rows the clone size is stated as once, few or many, or as a class when expanded; others skip it.

V gene,J gene,clone size,D gene,CDR3 DNA,CDR3 protein
TRBV7-9,TRBJ1-1,.,TRBD1,TGTGCCAGCAGCCTGGGACAGGGCGGGATCACTGAAGCTTTCTTT,CASSLGQGGITEAFF
TRBV18,TRBJ1-2,.,.,TGTGCCAGCTCACCCAAGGGGCCGATCTATGGCTACACCTTC,CASSPKGPIYGYTF
TRBV2,TRBJ1-5,once,.,TGTGCCAGCAGTAGGCAGGGCTTCGGTCAGCCCCAGCATTTT,CASSRQGFGQPQHF
TRBV7-2,TRBJ1-2,.,.,TGTGCCAGCAGCTTAGTCGGGTGTGGCTACACCTTC,CASSLVGCGYTF
TRBV11-2,TRBJ2-1,.,TRBD2,TGTGCCAGCAGCTTATCTAGCGGGAGAGCATACAATGAGCAGTTCTTC,CASSLSSGRAYNEQFF
TRBV4-2,TRBJ2-2,once,.,TGTGCCAGCAGCCAAGAACGGAGGGGGAACACCGGGGAGCTGTTTTTT,CASSQERRGNTGELFF
TRBV5-1,TRBJ2-7,.,.,TGCGCCAGCAGCTTGTCACAGGCGAATACCTACGAGCAGTACTTC,CASSLSQANTYEQYF
TRBV28,TRBJ2-7,.,.,TGTGCCAGCAGTTTATTCGACCCCATCGGGGGACTTTACGAGCAGTACTTC,CASSLFDPIGGLYEQYF
TRBV6-5,TRBJ2-1,.,TRBD2,TGTGCCAGCAGTTACCGTACTAGCGGGAGTGCTAATGAGCAGTTCTTC,CASSYRTSGSANEQFF
TRBV25-1,TRBJ2-7,.,TRBD1,TGTGCCAGCAGGCCGGGACAGGGACACTACGAGCAGTACTTC,CASRPGQGHYEQYF
TRBV18,TRBJ1-5,.,TRBD1,TGTGCCAGCTCCCTACAGGGGGACCAGCCCCAGCATTTT,CASSLQGDQPQHF
TRBV4-3,TRBJ1-5,once,.,TGCGCCAGCAGCCGAGGCCCCTCCAATCAGCCCCAGCATTTT,CASSRGPSNQPQHF
TRBV30,TRBJ1-1,.,.,TGTGCCTGGAGTCGCAACAGGGTTGGCACTGAAGCTTTCTTT,CAWSRNRVGTEAFF
TRBV29-1,TRBJ1-2,few,TRBD1,TGCAGCGTTGATGTAGGGGGCAAGAACTATGGCTACACCTTC,CSVDVGGKNYGYTF
TRBV7-2,TRBJ2-1,.,TRBD2,TGTGCCAGCAGCTTGAAAAAGACTAGCGGGAGTATCAATGAGCAGTTCTTC,CASSLKKTSGSINEQFF
TRBV28,TRBJ2-7,.,TRBD2,TGTGCCAGCAGTGCAAGGACTAGCGGGAGTCCCGAGCAGTACTTC,CASSARTSGSPEQYF
TRBV9,TRBJ2-2,.,TRBD2,TGTGCCAGCAGCGTAGGTGGGAGGGCCATTTCCGGGGAGCTGTTTTTT,CASSVGGRAISGELFF
TRBV9,TRBJ2-1,.,.,TGTGCCAGCAGCGTAGCTGGGCGGGGCCCCTACAATGAGCAGTTCTTC,CASSVAGRGPYNEQFF
TRBV15,TRBJ2-5,.,.,TGTGCCACCAGCAGACCATTAGAGGGAGAGACCCAGTACTTC,CATSRPLEGETQYF
TRBV13,TRBJ2-1,few,TRBD1,TGTGCCAGCAGCGGCGGACAGGGGAATGAGCAGTTCTTC,CASSGGQGNEQFF
TRBV10-3,TRBJ2-5,.,TRBD1,TGTGCCATTTCCGGACAGGGGGAGACCCAGTACTTC,CAISGQGETQYF
TRBV7-6,TRBJ2-5,.,.,TGTGCCAGCAGCTTAACAAGACTGCCGGGGCAAGAGACCCAGTACTTC,CASSLTRLPGQETQYF
TRBV7-3,TRBJ2-2,.,.,TGTGCCAGCAGCGAACAGGGAGGGATTTACACCGGGGAGCTGTTTTTT,CASSEQGGIYTGELFF
TRBV18,TRBJ2-2,.,TRBD1,TGTGCCAGTGGGACAGTTAACACCGGGGAGCTGTTTTTT,CASGTVNTGELFF
TRBV6-6,TRBJ1-2,.,TRBD1,TGTGCCAGCAGTTACGTGGACAGGGGCGAATATGGCTACACCTTC,CASSYVDRGEYGYTF
TRBV5-1,TRBJ2-7,.,.,TGCGCCAGCAGCTTGGATTCGGGGGTCGAGCAGTACTTC,CASSLDSGVEQYF
TRBV5-1,TRBJ2-7,.,TRBD2,TGCGCCAGCAGCTTGACTAGCGGGAGCTACGAGCGGTACTTC,CASSLTSGSYERYF